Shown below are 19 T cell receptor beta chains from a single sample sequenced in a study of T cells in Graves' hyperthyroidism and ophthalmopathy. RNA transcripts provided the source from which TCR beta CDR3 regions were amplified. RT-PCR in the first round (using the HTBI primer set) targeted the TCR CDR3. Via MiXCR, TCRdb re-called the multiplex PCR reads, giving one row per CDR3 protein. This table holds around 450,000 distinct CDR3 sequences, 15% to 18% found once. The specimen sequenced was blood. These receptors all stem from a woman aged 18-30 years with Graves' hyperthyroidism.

CDR3 loop: CSARDPIEVVGFF. CDR3 DNA: TGCAGTGCTAGAGATCCGATAGAGGTAGTGGGGTTTTTT. The chain links TRBV20-1 to TRBJ1-4; D uncertain. V was clipped by 0 bases and J by 16 bases, with 18 bases between them. The CDR3 contains 13 residues. Looked up from germline, CDR1 is DFQATT and CDR2 is SNEGSKA (reference sequence).

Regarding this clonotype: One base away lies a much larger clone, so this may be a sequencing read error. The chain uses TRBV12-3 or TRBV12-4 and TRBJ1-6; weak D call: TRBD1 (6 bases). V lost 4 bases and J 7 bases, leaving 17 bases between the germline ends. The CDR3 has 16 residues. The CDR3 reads CASSWGRGAWNSPLHF. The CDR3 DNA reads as TGTGCCAGCAGTTGGGGCCGGGGGGCGTGGAATTCACCCCTCCACTTT.

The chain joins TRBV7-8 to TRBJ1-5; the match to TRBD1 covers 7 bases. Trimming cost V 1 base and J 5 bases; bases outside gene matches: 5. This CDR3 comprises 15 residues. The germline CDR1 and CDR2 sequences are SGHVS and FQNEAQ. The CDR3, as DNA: TGTGCCAGCAGCTTAGGCCGGGACAGAGATCAGCCCCAGCATTTT. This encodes CASSLGRDRDQPQHF.

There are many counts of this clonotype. This CDR3 is CASRRAGSNQPQHF. Written as DNA, the CDR3 is TGTGCCAGTAGAAGGGCCGGGAGCAATCAGCCCCAGCATTTT. The chain employs TRBV19 and TRBJ1-5; D gene ambiguous. This CDR3 is 14 amino acids long. V was trimmed by 6 bases and J by 1 base, leaving 10 bases between them. The V gene's germline CDR1 is LNHDA and CDR2 SQIVND (reference sequence).

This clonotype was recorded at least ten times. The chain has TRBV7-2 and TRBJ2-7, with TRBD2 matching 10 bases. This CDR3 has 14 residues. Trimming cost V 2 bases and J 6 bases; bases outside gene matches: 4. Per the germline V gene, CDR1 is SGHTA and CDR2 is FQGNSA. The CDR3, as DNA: TGTGCCAGCAGCTTACCTAGCGGGGGTGGCGAGCAGTACTTC. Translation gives CASSLPSGGGEQYF.

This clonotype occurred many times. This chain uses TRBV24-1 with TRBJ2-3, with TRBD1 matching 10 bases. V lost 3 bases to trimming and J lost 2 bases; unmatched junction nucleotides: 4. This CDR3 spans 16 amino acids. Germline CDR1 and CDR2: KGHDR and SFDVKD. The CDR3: CATSDGGQGYTDTQYF. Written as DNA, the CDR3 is TGTGCCACCAGTGATGGGGGACAGGGGTACACAGATACGCAGTATTTT.

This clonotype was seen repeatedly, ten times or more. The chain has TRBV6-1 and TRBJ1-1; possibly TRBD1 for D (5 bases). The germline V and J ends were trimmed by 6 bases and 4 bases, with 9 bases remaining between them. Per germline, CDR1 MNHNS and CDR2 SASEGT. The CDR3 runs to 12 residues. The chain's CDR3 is CASRGTGTEAFF. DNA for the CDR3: TGTGCCAGCAGGGGGACGGGCACTGAAGCTTTCTTT.

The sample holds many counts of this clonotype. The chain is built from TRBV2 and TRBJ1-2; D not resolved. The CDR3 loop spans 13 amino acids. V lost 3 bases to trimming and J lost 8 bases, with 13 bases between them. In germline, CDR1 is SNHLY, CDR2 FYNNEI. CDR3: CASSDKGRRGYTF. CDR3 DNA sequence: TGTGCCAGCAGTGATAAAGGCCGAAGGGGCTACACCTTC.

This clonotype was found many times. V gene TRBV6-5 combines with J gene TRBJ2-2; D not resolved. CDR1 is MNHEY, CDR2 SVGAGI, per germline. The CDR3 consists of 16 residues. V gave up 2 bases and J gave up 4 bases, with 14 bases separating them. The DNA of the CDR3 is TGTGCCAGCAGTTACGTCGGTGGTGTTGGCACCGGGGAGCTGTTTTTT. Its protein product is CASSYVGGVGTGELFF.

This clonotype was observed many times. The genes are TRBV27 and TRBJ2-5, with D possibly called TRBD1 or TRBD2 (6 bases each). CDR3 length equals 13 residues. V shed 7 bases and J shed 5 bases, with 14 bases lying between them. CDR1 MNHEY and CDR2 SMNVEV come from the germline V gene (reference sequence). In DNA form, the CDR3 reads TGTGCCAGCACCCCCCGGGGGCGGGAGACCCAGTACTTC. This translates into CASTPRGRETQYF.

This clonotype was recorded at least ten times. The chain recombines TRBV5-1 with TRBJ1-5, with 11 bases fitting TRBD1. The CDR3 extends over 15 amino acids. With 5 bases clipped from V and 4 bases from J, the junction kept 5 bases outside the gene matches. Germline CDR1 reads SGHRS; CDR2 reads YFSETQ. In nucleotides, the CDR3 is TGCGCCAGCAGTTCCGGGACAGGGGGAAATCAGCCCCAGCATTTT. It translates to CASSSGTGGNQPQHF.

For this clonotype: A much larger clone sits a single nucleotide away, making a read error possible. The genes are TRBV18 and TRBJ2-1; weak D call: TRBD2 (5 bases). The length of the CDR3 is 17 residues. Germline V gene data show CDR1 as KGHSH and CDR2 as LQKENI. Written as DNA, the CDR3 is TGTGCCAGCTCACCGATGATAGCGTTTGACTCCCACAATGAGCAGTTCTTC. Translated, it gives CASSPMIAFDSHNEQFF.

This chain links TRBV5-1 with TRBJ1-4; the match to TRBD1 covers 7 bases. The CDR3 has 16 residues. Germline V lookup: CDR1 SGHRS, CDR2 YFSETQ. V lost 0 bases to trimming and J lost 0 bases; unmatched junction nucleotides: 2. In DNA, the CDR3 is TGCGCCAGCAGCTTGGCCCAGGGGGCAACTAATGAAAAACTGTTTTTT. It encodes CASSLAQGATNEKLFF.

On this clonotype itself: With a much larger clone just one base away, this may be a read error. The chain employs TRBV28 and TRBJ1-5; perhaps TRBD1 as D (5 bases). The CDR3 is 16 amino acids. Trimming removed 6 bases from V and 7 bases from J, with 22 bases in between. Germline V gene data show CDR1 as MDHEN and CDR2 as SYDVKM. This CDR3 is CASSPHTGVMGQPQHF. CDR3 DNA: TGTGCCAGCAGCCCTCACACGGGGGTGATGGGGCAGCCCCAGCATTTT.

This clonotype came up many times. This CDR3 is CSGKGASGNSYEQYF. The CDR3 bases are TGCAGCGGAAAGGGGGCTAGCGGCAACTCCTACGAGCAGTACTTC. V and J are TRBV29-1 and TRBJ2-7; either TRBD1 or TRBD2 may fit D (7 bases each). The CDR3 runs to 15 residues. Germline values: CDR1 SQVTM, CDR2 ANQGSEA. V shed 7 bases and J shed 0 bases, with 19 bases lying between them.

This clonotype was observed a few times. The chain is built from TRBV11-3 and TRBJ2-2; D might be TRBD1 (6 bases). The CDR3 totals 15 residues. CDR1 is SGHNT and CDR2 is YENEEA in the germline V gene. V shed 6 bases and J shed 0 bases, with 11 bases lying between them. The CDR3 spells CASRPQGTNTGELFF. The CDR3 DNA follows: TGTGCCAGCAGACCCCAGGGGACGAACACCGGGGAGCTGTTTTTT.

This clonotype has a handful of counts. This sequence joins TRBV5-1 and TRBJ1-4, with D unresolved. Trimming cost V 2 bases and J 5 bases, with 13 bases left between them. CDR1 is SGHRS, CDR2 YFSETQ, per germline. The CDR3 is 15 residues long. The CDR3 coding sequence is TGCGCCAGCAGCTTTGAGAGGCAGTACAATGAAAAACTGTTTTTT. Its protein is CASSFERQYNEKLFF.

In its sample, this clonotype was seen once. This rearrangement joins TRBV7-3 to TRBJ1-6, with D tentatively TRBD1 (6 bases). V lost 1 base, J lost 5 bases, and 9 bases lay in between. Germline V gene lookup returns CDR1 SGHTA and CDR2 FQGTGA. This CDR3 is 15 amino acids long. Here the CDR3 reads CASSLIGQHNSPLHF. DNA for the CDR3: TGTGCCAGCAGCTTAATTGGACAGCATAATTCACCCCTCCACTTT.

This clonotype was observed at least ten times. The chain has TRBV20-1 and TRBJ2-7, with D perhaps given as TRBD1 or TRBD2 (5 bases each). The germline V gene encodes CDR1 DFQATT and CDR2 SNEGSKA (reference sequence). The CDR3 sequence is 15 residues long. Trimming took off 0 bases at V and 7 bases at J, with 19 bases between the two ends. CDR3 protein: CSARDGRTPGREQYF. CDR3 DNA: TGCAGTGCTAGAGATGGCCGGACCCCAGGGAGAGAGCAGTACTTC.